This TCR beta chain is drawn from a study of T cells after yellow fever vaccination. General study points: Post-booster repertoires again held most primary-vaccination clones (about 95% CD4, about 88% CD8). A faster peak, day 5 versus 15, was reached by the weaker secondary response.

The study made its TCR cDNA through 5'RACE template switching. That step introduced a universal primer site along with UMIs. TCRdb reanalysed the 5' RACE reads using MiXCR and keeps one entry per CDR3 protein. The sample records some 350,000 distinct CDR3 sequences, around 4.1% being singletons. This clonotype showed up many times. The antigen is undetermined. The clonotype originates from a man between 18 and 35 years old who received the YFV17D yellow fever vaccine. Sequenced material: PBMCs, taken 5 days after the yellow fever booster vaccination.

CDR3 loop: CASSLNQPQHF. The DNA for the CDR3 is TGTGCCAGCAGTTTAAATCAGCCCCAGCATTTT. This chain connects TRBV6-6 to TRBJ1-5; D gene unclear. CDR3 length equals 11 residues. Deletions cut 4 bases from V and 4 bases from J, with 2 bases between. Germline CDR1 MNHNY, CDR2 SVGAGI (reference sequence).